These T cell receptor beta chains were read from a single sample in a study of tumor and adjacent non-tumor tissue in lung cancer. TCRdb ran MiXCR on the multiplex PCR reads and lists one entry per CDR3 protein. The data contain 90,000 to 120,000 distinct CDR3 sequences, less than 75% of them singletons. The specimen was distant non-tumor lung tissue. The source of these receptors is a man aged 25-40 years with non-small cell lung cancer. Each CDR3 is given with its conserved first and last residue. D genes are given only for firm matches. Clone size is shown for a subset of rows, as once, few, many or a class of expanded clone.

v_call,d_call,clone_size,j_call,cdr3_aa,cdr3_nt
TRBV6-6,-,-,TRBJ2-5,CASSYSGWPLGETRYF,TGTGCCAGCAGTTACTCGGGCTGGCCTCTGGGGGAGACCCGGTACTTC
TRBV5-1,-,-,TRBJ1-1,CASSLDGHMNTEAFF,TGCGCCAGCAGCTTGGACGGACATATGAACACTGAAGCTTTCTTT
TRBV12-3/TRBV12-4,-,-,TRBJ2-5,CASNTLGVGTQYF,TGTGCCAGCAACACGCTGGGGGTGGGGACCCAGTACTTC
TRBV20-1,TRBD2,-,TRBJ2-1,CSAITGGFSNEQFF,TGCAGTGCAATAACGGGAGGGTTTAGCAATGAGCAGTTCTTC
TRBV11-2,-,-,TRBJ2-7,CASSLSQGEQYF,TGTGCCAGCAGCTTAAGTCAGGGGGAGCAGTACTTC
TRBV11-3,-,-,TRBJ2-3,CASSPEVIDTQYF,TGTGCCAGCAGCCCCGAGGTCATTGATACGCAGTATTTT
TRBV12-5,-,once,TRBJ2-7,CASGLGLGGQYF,TGTGCTAGTGGTTTAGGGTTAGGCGGACAGTACTTC
TRBV6-1,TRBD1,-,TRBJ2-7,CASRATGDLDYEQYF,TGTGCCAGCAGAGCTACAGGGGATTTAGACTACGAGCAGTACTTT
TRBV11-2,TRBD2,many,TRBJ2-3,CASRKLAGGPGTQYF,TGTGCCAGCAGGAAACTAGCGGGAGGGCCGGGTACGCAGTATTTT
TRBV6-1,TRBD1,once,TRBJ1-5,CDSSAHSGTGESNQPQHF,TGTGACAGCAGTGCACACTCGGGGACAGGAGAGAGCAATCAGCCCCAGCATTTT
TRBV11-2,-,-,TRBJ2-5,CASGRPRGQETQYF,TGTGCCAGCGGCCGCCCGCGGGGACAAGAGACGCAGTACTTC
TRBV11-2,-,once,TRBJ2-3,CGSIRTRTDTQYF,TGTGGCAGCATCCGAACCCGCACAGATACGCAGTATTTT
TRBV10-2,-,-,TRBJ2-7,CTSSESVIGAPGQYF,TGCACCAGCAGTGAGTCTGTTATTGGGGCCCCGGGGCAGTACTTC
TRBV29-1,TRBD2,many,TRBJ2-7,CSVGGTSAYEQYF,TGCAGCGTTGGGGGGACTAGCGCCTACGAGCAGTACTTC
TRBV4-1,TRBD1,-,TRBJ1-2,CAGSQDLYRGNYGYTF,TGCGCCGGCAGCCAAGATCTCTACAGGGGGAACTATGGCTACACCTTC
TRBV6-5,-,many,TRBJ2-7,CASEQGYEQYF,TGTGCCAGCGAGCAGGGCTACGAGCAGTACTTC
TRBV20-1,TRBD1,many,TRBJ2-7,CSARVSGGGEQYF,TGCAGTGCTAGAGTATCAGGGGGCGGCGAGCAGTACTTC
TRBV20-1,-,many,TRBJ2-2,CSARDLLTSGNTGELFF,TGCAGTGCTAGAGATCTTTTGACCAGCGGGAACACCGGGGAGCTGTTTTTT
TRBV5-6,-,-,TRBJ1-1,CASSLFIVTEAFF,TGTGCCAGCAGCTTGTTTATAGTCACTGAAGCCTTCTTT
TRBV13,TRBD2,-,TRBJ2-7,CASSLELGGTYEQYF,TGTGCCAGCAGCTTAGAATTGGGGGGGACCTACGAGCAGTACTTC
TRBV11-2,-,-,TRBJ2-1,CASGPWTDHYDEQFF,TGTGCCAGCGGCCCCTGGACAGACCACTACGATGAGCAGTTCTTC
TRBV20-1,-,-,TRBJ2-3,CSGGSGGNTDTQYF,TGCAGTGGGGGTAGCGGTGGTAACACAGATACGCAGTATTTT
TRBV20-1,TRBD1,-,TRBJ2-3,CSVQGRTDSQYF,TGCAGTGTACAGGGGCGCACAGACTCGCAGTATTTT